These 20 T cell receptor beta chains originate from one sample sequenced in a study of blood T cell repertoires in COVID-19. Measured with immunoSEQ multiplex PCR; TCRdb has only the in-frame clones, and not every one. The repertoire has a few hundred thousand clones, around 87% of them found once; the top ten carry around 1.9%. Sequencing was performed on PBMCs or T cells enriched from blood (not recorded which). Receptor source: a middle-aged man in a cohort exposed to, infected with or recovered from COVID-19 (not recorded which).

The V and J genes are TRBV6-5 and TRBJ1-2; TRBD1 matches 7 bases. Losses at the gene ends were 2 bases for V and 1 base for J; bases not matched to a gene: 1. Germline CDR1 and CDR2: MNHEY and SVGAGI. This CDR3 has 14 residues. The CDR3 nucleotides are TGTGCCAGCAGTTACAGGGGGCTTAACTATGGCTACACCTTC. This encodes CASSYRGLNYGYTF.

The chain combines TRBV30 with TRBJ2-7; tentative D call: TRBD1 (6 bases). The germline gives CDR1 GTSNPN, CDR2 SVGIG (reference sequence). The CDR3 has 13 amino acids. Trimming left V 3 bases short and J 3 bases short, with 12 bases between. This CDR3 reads CAWSRDIFYEQYF. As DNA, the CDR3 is TGTGCCTGGAGCCGGGACATCTTCTACGAGCAGTACTTC. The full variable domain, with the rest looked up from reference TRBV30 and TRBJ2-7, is SQTIHQWPATLVQPVGSPLSLECTVEGTSNPNLYWYRQAAGRGLQLLFYSVGIGQISSEVPQNLSASRPQDRQFILSSKKLLLSDSGFYLCAWSRDIFYEQYFGPGTRLTVT.

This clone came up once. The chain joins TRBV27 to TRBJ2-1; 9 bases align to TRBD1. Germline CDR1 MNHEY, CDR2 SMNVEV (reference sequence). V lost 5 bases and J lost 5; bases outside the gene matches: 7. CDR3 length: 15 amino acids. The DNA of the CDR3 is TGTGCCAGCAGTCTCCGGGACAGGGTAAACAATGAGCAGTTCTTC. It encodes CASSLRDRVNNEQFF.

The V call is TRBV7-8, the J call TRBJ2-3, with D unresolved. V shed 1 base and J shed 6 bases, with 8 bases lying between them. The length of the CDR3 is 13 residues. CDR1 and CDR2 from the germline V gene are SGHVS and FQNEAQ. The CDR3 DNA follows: TGTGCCAGCAGCTTAGTCGCTCGGGATACGCAGTATTTT. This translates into CASSLVARDTQYF. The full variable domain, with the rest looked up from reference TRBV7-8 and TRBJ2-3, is GAGVSQSPRYKVAKRGQDVALRCDPISGHVSLFWYQQALGQGPEFLTYFQNEAQLDKSGLPSDRFFAERPEGSVSTLKIQRTQQEDSAVYLCASSLVARDTQYFGPGTRLTVL.

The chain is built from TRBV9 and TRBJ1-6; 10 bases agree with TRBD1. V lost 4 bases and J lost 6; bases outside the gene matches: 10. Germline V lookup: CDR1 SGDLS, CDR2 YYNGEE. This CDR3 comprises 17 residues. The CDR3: CASSLRDRGEANSPLHF. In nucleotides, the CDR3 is TGTGCCAGCAGCCTCCGGGACAGGGGAGAGGCTAATTCACCCCTCCACTTT.

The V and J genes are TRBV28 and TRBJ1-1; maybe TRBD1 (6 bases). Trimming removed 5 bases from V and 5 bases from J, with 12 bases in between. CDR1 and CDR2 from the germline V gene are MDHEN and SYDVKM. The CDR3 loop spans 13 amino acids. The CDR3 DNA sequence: TGTGCCAGCAGTGCCCCGGGGACAACTGAAGCTTTCTTT. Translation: CASSAPGTTEAFF. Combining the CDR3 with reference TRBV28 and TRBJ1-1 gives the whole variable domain DVKVTQSSRYLVKRTGEKVFLECVQDMDHENMFWYRQDPGLGLRLIYFSYDVKMKEKGDIPEGYSVSREKKERFSLILESASTNQTSMYLCASSAPGTTEAFFGQGTRLTVV.

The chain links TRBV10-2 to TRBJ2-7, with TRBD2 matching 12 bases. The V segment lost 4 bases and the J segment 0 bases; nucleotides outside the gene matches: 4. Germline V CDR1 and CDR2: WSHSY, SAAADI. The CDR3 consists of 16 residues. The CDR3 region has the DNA TGCGCCAGCAGTGTGACTAGCGGGAGTGGCTCCTACGAGCAGTACTTC. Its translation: CASSVTSGSGSYEQYF.

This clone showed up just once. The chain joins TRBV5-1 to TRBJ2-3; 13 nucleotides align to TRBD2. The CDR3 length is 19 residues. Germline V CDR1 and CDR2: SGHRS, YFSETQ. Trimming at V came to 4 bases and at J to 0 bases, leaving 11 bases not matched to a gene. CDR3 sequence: CASSVTGTSGTSSTDTQYF. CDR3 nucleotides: TGCGCCAGCAGCGTCACGGGGACTAGCGGGACCTCTAGCACAGATACGCAGTATTTT. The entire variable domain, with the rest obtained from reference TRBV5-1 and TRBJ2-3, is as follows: KAGVTQTPRYLIKTRGQQVTLSCSPISGHRSVSWYQQTPGQGLQFLFEYFSETQRNKGNFPGRFSGRQFSNSRSEMNVSTLELGDSALYLCASSVTGTSGTSSTDTQYFGPGTRLTVL.

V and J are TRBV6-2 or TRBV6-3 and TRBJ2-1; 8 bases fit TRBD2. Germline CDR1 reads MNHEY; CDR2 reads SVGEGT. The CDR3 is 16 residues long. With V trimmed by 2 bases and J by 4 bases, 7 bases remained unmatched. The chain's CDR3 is CASSYPHREGYNEQFF. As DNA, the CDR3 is TGTGCCAGCAGTTACCCCCATCGGGAGGGATACAATGAGCAGTTCTTC.

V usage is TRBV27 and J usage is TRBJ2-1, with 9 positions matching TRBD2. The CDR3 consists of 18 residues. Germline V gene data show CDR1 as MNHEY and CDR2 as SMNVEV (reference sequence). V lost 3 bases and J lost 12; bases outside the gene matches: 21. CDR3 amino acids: CASSLRGTLAGIFFVQFF. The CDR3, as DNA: TGTGCCAGCAGTTTGCGCGGGACCCTAGCGGGAATTTTCTTTGTGCAGTTCTTC.

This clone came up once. The CDR3 DNA is TGTGCCATCAGTGAAATCCCAGGGGGGACTAATGAAAAACTGTTTTTT. Protein product: CAISEIPGGTNEKLFF. The chain employs TRBV10-3 and TRBJ1-4, with TRBD1 matching over 7 bases. Per germline, CDR1 ENHRY and CDR2 SYGVKD. Germline trimming cut 3 bases from V and 2 bases from J; bases unmatched to any gene: 6. The CDR3 consists of 16 residues.

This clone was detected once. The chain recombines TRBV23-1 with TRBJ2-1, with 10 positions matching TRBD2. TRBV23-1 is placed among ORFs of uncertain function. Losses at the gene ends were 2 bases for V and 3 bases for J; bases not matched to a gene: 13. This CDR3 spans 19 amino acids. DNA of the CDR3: TGCGCCAGCAGTCAACTCCCGGGACTAGCGAGAGCCGACTACAATGAGCAGTTCTTC. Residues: CASSQLPGLARADYNEQFF.

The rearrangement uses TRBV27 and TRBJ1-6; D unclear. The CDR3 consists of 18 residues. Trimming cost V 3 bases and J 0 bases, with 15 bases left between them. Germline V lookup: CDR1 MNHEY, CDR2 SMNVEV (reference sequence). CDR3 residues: CASSLRTPGSSYNSPLHF. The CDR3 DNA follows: TGTGCCAGCAGTTTGAGGACCCCGGGGAGCTCCTATAATTCACCCCTCCACTTT.

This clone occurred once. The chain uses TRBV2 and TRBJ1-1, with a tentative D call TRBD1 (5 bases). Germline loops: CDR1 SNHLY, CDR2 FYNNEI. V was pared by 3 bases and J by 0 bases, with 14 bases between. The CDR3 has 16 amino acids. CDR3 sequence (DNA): TGTGCCAGCAGTGAGCCTTGGGGCGGTATGAACACTGAAGCTTTCTTT. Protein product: CASSEPWGGMNTEAFF.

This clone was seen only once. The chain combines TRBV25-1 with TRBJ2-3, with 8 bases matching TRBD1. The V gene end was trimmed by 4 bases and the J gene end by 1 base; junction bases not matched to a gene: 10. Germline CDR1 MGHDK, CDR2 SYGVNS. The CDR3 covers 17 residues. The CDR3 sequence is CASSVMGRGQGTDTQYF. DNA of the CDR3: TGTGCCAGCAGTGTAATGGGCCGGGGACAGGGCACAGATACGCAGTATTTT. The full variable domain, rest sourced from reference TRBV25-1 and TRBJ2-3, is EADIYQTPRYLVIGTGKKITLECSQTMGHDKMYWYQQDPGMELHLIHYSYGVNSTEKGDLSSESTVSRIRTEHFPLTLESARPSHTSQYLCASSVMGRGQGTDTQYFGPGTRLTVL.

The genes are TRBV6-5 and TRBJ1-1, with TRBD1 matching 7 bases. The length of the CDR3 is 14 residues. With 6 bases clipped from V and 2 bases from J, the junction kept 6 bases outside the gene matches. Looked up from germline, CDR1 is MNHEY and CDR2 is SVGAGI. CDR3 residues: CASRIQGINTEAFF. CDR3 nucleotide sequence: TGTGCCAGCAGGATACAGGGGATTAACACTGAAGCTTTCTTT.

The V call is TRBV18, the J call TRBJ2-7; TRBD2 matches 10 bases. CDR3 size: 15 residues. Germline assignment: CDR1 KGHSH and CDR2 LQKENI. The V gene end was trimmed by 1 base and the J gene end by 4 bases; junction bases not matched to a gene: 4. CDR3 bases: TGTGCCAGCTCACCACTAACTAGCGGGACATACGAGCAGTACTTC. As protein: CASSPLTSGTYEQYF.

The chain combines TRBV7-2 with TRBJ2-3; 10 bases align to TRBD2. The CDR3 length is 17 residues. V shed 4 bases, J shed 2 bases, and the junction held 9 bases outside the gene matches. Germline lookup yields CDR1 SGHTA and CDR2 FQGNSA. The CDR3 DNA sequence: TGTGCCAGCAGCTCCCGAGTAGCGGGAGGCCTCACAGATACGCAGTATTTT. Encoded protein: CASSSRVAGGLTDTQYF.

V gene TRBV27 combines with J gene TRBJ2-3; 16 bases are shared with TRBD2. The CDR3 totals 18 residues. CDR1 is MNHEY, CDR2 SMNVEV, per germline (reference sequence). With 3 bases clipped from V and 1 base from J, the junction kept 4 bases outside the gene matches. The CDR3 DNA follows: TGTGCCAGCAGTTTTTCCGGGACTAGCGGGAGGGGCACAGATACGCAGTATTTT. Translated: CASSFSGTSGRGTDTQYF.

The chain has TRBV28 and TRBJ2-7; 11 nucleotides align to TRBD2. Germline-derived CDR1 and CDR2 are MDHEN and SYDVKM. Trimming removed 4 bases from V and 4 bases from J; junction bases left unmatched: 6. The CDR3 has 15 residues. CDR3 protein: CASSSTSGSLYEQYF. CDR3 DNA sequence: TGTGCCAGCAGTTCTACTAGCGGGAGTTTGTACGAGCAGTACTTC.